The entry below gives a single T cell receptor beta chain sequence along with its context. The CDR3 is 14 residues long. V was pared by 6 bases and J by 2 bases, with 10 bases of the junction left unmatched. Germline V gene data show CDR1 as DFQATT and CDR2 as SNEGSKA (reference sequence). The authors reverse transcribed roughly 0.5 to 1 ug RNA with random hexamers. Amplification of TCR beta CDR3 spanned 54 Vbeta and 13 Jbeta via immunoSEQ multiplex PCR. Each CDR3 protein gets one entry after TCRdb re-called the immunoSEQ multiplex PCR reads with MiXCR. The sample consists of around 80,000 distinct CDR3 sequences, roughly 96% of them appearing once. The sample belongs to a study of CD8 T cells in Susac syndrome.

The receptor comes from a human donor with Susac syndrome. The chain has TRBV20-1 and TRBJ2-7; 7 bases are shared with TRBD1. Sequenced sample: CD8+ T cells from PBMCs. CDR3 DNA: TGCAGTGCGACTCAGGGGGAGCCGACCTACGAGCAGTACTTC. Translation gives CSATQGEPTYEQYF.